This T cell receptor beta chain was sequenced in a study of blood T cells in healthy people across ages. Study observations and caveats: Observed TCR beta diversity showed a strong correlation with the percentage of naive T cells as measured by flow cytometry.

This clonotype was seen many times. What it binds is not known. Germline assignment: CDR1 MNHNY and CDR2 SVGAGI (reference sequence). Deletions cut 4 bases from V and 6 bases from J, with 10 bases between. CDR3 length: 13 residues. Next came a second PCR, run for about 7 to 12 cycles, which used a sample-barcoded 5' primer along with a J-beta primer mix. TCRdb independently ran MiXCR on the 5' RACE reads; one entry per CDR3 protein. The sample holds roughly 650,000 distinct CDR3 sequences, approximately 29% seen once. The chain combines TRBV6-6 with TRBJ2-1; D possibly corresponds to TRBD2 (5 bases). This clonotype was sampled from a woman of 80 years or more in good health. Sequencing used blood. In DNA, the CDR3 is TGTGCCAGCAGTTCGCGCGGGTTCAATGAGCAGTTCTTC. This gives the protein CASSSRGFNEQFF.